Below are 20 T cell receptor beta chains sequenced from a single sample in a study of OX40 agonist ivuxolimab in advanced cancers. Assay: immunoSEQ multiplex PCR; the TCRdb copy retains only in-frame clones and omits some. The repertoire holds 20,000 to 25,000 clones, over 80% seen once, with approximately 8.5% in the top ten. The source material was CD4+ or CD8+ T cells sorted from blood, sampled in a trial of the OX40 agonist ivuxolimab. The source is an adult with an advanced solid tumor such as melanoma, head and neck, liver or kidney cancer.

V gene TRBV15 combines with J gene TRBJ2-7; D could derive from TRBD1 or TRBD2 (5 bases each). CDR3 length: 11 residues. The germline gives CDR1 LNHNV, CDR2 YYDKDF (reference sequence). The V gene lost 5 bases and the J gene lost 3 bases, with 5 bases spanning the gap. CDR3 sequence reads: CATSGGYEQYF. Written as DNA, the CDR3 is TGTGCCACCAGCGGGGGCTACGAGCAGTACTTC.

The chain employs TRBV14 and TRBJ2-1; D possibly corresponds to TRBD1 (6 bases). The CDR3 consists of 13 residues. In germline, CDR1 is SGHDN, CDR2 FVKESK. V was trimmed by 4 bases and J by 6 bases, leaving 10 bases between them. CDR3 bases: TGTGCCAGCAGCCCGGACAGACGCAATGAGCAGTTCTTC. Protein: CASSPDRRNEQFF.

This clone was counted between two and nine times. This chain uses TRBV4-2 with TRBJ2-1; D gene unclear. V shed 1 base and J shed 6 bases, with 4 bases lying between them. The V gene's germline CDR1 is LGHNA and CDR2 YNFKEQ. The CDR3 sequence is 12 residues long. In DNA, the CDR3 is TGTGCCAGCAGCCAAGGAGCCAATGAGCAGTTCTTC. As protein: CASSQGANEQFF.

The chain combines TRBV6-1 with TRBJ2-1; D is ambiguous. The CDR3 contains 13 residues. Deletions cut 6 bases from V and 3 bases from J, with 9 bases between. Germline V gene data show CDR1 as MNHNS and CDR2 as SASEGT. The DNA of the CDR3 is TGTGCCAGCAGCAGGACCATCTACAATGAGCAGTTCTTC. This translates into CASSRTIYNEQFF.

The V call is TRBV11-3, the J call TRBJ1-1; possibly TRBD1 for D (5 bases). This CDR3 comprises 12 residues. Germline V gene sequence: CDR1 SGHNT, CDR2 YENEEA. Trimming removed 1 base at V and 7 bases at J, with 7 bases between. Here the CDR3 reads CASSLVGGEAFF. The CDR3 nucleotides are TGTGCCAGCAGCTTAGTTGGGGGTGAAGCTTTCTTT.

The gene calls are TRBV4-3 and TRBJ2-3; 10 positions match TRBD2. This CDR3 is built from 17 residues. Germline CDR1 LGHNA, CDR2 YSLEER. V lost 1 base, J lost 3 bases, and 7 bases stayed unmatched. The CDR3 loop is CASSQGVAGGVTDTQYF. CDR3 in DNA: TGCGCCAGCAGCCAAGGGGTAGCGGGGGGTGTGACAGATACGCAGTATTTT.

This clone was found once. This sequence joins TRBV5-6 and TRBJ2-7; 9 positions agree with TRBD1. This CDR3 has 15 residues. Per the germline V gene, CDR1 is SGHDT and CDR2 is YYEEEE. The ends lost 4 bases at V and 4 bases at J; junction bases unmatched: 9. As DNA, the CDR3 is TGTGCCAGCAGCCCCGGGACAGGGACCACTTACGAGCAGTACTTC. It is translated as CASSPGTGTTYEQYF.

CDR3 in amino acids: CASSLAEGPEQYF. The CDR3 coding sequence is TGTGCCAGCAGCTTGGCGGAGGGCCCCGAGCAGTACTTC. This chain joins TRBV5-8 and TRBJ2-7, with D tentatively TRBD2 (6 bases). V was clipped by 0 bases and J by 6 bases, with 10 bases between them. The CDR3 extends over 13 amino acids. The germline CDR1 and CDR2 sequences are SGHTS and YDEGEE.

The rearrangement uses TRBV9 and TRBJ2-3; D possibly corresponds to TRBD1 (6 bases). This CDR3 has 15 residues. Germline assignment: CDR1 SGDLS and CDR2 YYNGEE. V lost 4 bases, J lost 1 base, and 13 bases lay in between. CDR3 bases: TGTGCCAGCAGCCCCGAGGGACACCGCACAGATACGCAGTATTTT. Translating it yields CASSPEGHRTDTQYF. The full variable domain, its missing parts supplied by reference TRBV9 and TRBJ2-3, is DSGVTQTPKHLITATGQRVTLRCSPRSGDLSVYWYQQSLDQGLQFLIQYYNGEERAKGNILERFSAQQFPDLHSELNLSSLELGDSALYFCASSPEGHRTDTQYFGPGTRLTVL.

The V call is TRBV15, the J call TRBJ2-2; 8 bases are a match to TRBD1. This CDR3 contains 19 residues. The V and J ends lost 1 base and 1 base, in that order; junction bases with no gene match: 11. The germline CDR1 and CDR2 sequences are LNHNV and YYDKDF (reference sequence). The DNA of the CDR3 is TGTGCCACCAGCAGAGTTGACAGGGGTCAAACTGTGAACACCGGGGAGCTGTTTTTT. It specifies CATSRVDRGQTVNTGELFF.

This chain connects TRBV4-2 to TRBJ2-7; perhaps TRBD1 as D (6 bases). This CDR3 contains 15 residues. Germline CDR1 is LGHNA and CDR2 is YNFKEQ. Trimming removed 4 bases at V and 2 bases at J, with 15 bases between. DNA of the CDR3: TGTGCCAGCAGCCCGACCCAGGGGAATCCCTACGAGCAGTACTTC. Its translation: CASSPTQGNPYEQYF.

CDR3 loop: CASSLGAGGVNIQYF. The CDR3 nucleotides are TGTGCCAGCAGCTTAGGGGCAGGGGGCGTAAACATTCAGTACTTC. The chain joins TRBV11-2 to TRBJ2-4; TRBD1 matches at 8 bases. CDR1 is SGHAT and CDR2 is FQNNGV in the germline V gene. This CDR3 contains 15 residues. Trimming at V came to 1 base and at J to 6 bases, leaving 5 bases not matched to a gene.

V is TRBV27 and J is TRBJ2-7; D unclear. Trimming took 5 bases from V and 0 from J, leaving 17 bases between them. The CDR3 sequence is 16 residues long. Germline CDR1 reads MNHEY; CDR2 reads SMNVEV (reference sequence). Written as DNA, the CDR3 is TGTGCCAGCAGTCCGACTTCGGGCAGGTACTCCTACGAGCAGTACTTC. This translates into CASSPTSGRYSYEQYF.

This clone was seen more than once but under ten times. The chain couples TRBV4-2 to TRBJ1-1, with D unresolved. V lost 4 bases and J lost 0, with 21 bases in between. The CDR3 loop spans 18 amino acids. Germline values: CDR1 LGHNA, CDR2 YNFKEQ. In DNA, the CDR3 is TGTGCCAGCAGCCTGGAGAGACTTAGACAAAGGATGAACACTGAAGCTTTCTTT. It translates to CASSLERLRQRMNTEAFF.

This chain joins TRBV5-1 and TRBJ1-1; D gene ambiguous. The V gene lost 0 bases and the J gene lost 2 bases, with 14 bases spanning the gap. Germline assignment: CDR1 SGHRS and CDR2 YFSETQ. The CDR3 has 16 residues. The CDR3 sequence is CASSLDHYGENTEAFF. The CDR3 DNA reads as TGCGCCAGCAGCTTGGACCATTACGGGGAAAACACTGAAGCTTTCTTT. Full variable domain (remainder filled in from reference TRBV5-1 and TRBJ1-1): KAGVTQTPRYLIKTRGQQVTLSCSPISGHRSVSWYQQTPGQGLQFLFEYFSETQRNKGNFPGRFSGRQFSNSRSEMNVSTLELGDSALYLCASSLDHYGENTEAFFGQGTRLTVV.

The V call is TRBV9, the J call TRBJ2-7, with 7 bases aligning to TRBD2. This CDR3 has 15 amino acids. J lost 3 bases, V lost 3 bases, and 9 bases had no gene match. CDR1 and CDR2 (germline): SGDLS, YYNGEE. The CDR3 region has the DNA TGTGCCAGCAGCGGGGAGGGGAGGAAGTACTACGAGCAGTACTTC. Protein: CASSGEGRKYYEQYF.

The chain combines TRBV20-1 with TRBJ1-1, with D hard to call. This CDR3 spans 11 amino acids. V lost 5 bases and J 3 bases, leaving 7 bases between the germline ends. CDR1 DFQATT and CDR2 SNEGSKA come from the germline V gene (reference sequence). The CDR3 sequence: CSALDYTEAFF. In DNA form, the CDR3 reads TGCAGTGCTCTCGATTACACTGAAGCTTTCTTT.

This clone was observed a handful of times. In DNA form, the CDR3 reads TGTGCCAGCAGCTTACGGGGGCACACCGGGGAGCTGTTTTTT. Encoded protein: CASSLRGHTGELFF. This rearrangement joins TRBV7-7 to TRBJ2-2; perhaps D is TRBD1 or TRBD2 (6 bases each). Trimming removed 2 bases at V and 3 bases at J, with 7 bases between. The germline V gene has CDR1 SSHAT and CDR2 FNYEAQ (reference sequence). The CDR3 runs to 14 residues.

CDR3 in amino acids: CASRGEAGSFRTGELFF. The CDR3 nucleotides read TGTGCCAGCAGGGGCGAGGCAGGGAGTTTTAGGACCGGGGAGCTGTTTTTT. This sequence joins TRBV9 and TRBJ2-2; D may correspond to TRBD1 or TRBD2 (5 bases each). V lost 5 bases to trimming and J lost 5 bases, with 22 bases between them. The CDR3 runs 17 residues. CDR1 is SGDLS and CDR2 is YYNGEE in the germline V gene.

The rearrangement links TRBV7-9 to TRBJ1-1; 7 bases agree with TRBD1. Germline CDR1 is SEHNR and CDR2 is FQNEAQ (reference sequence). Trimming at V came to 5 bases and at J to 4 bases, leaving 10 bases not matched to a gene. The CDR3 covers 15 residues. The CDR3 region has the DNA TGTGCCAGCAGCCCTCACAGGGGCCCAGGCACTGAAGCTTTCTTT. Protein: CASSPHRGPGTEAFF.